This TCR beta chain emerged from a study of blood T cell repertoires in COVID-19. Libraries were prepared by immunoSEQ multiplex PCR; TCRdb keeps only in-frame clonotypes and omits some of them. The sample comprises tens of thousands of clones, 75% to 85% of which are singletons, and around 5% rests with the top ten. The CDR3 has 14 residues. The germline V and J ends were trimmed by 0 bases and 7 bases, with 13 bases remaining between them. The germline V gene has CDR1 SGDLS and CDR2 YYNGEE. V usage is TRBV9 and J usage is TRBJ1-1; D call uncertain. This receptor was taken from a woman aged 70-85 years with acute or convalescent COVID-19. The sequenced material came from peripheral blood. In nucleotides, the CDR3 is TGTGCCAGCAGCGTAGGTTCAGCGCCATATGAAGCTTTCTTT. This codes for CASSVGSAPYEAFF.